These 3 T cell receptor beta chains were sequenced from one sample in a study of T-cell reconstitution after alpha-beta-depleted transplantation in children. The TCRbeta library incorporated unique molecular identifiers. MiXCR, applied by TCRdb to the PCR reads, yields one record per CDR3 protein. The sample has several thousand distinct CDR3 sequences, around 25% seen once. The input for sequencing was PBMCs, mostly from graft donor cells, taken 60 days after TCRalphabeta/CD19-depleted stem cell transplant. The source is a boy under two years old who had a stem cell transplant for SCID, so the T cells may come from the graft donor.

The gene calls are TRBV20-1 and TRBJ2-1, with 11 bases matching TRBD2. Unmatched junction bases numbered 4, after V lost 6 bases and J lost 3 bases. This CDR3 is 14 amino acids long. Germline V gene data show CDR1 as DFQATT and CDR2 as SNEGSKA (reference sequence). CDR3 in amino acids: CSASGLADYNEQFF. In nucleotides, the CDR3 is TGCAGTGCATCGGGACTAGCGGACTACAATGAGCAGTTCTTC.

The CDR3 DNA reads TGTGCCAGCAATCAAAGGAAGACAACCGGGGTTCCCGTCGGACTGTTTTTT. It codes for CASNQRKTTGVPVGLFF. The rearrangement links TRBV6-1 to TRBJ1-4; D not resolved. CDR1 is MNHNS, CDR2 SASEGT, per germline. The V and J ends lost 7 bases and 13 bases respectively, with 31 bases between them. This CDR3 has 17 residues.

By sample fraction, this clonotype is medium-sized. The gene calls are TRBV15 and TRBJ2-3, with D unresolved. The CDR3 is 15 residues long. Trimming shortened V by 1 base and J by 3 bases, and 11 bases separated the two germline ends. CDR1 is LNHNV and CDR2 is YYDKDF in the germline V gene (reference sequence). CDR3 sequence: CATSRGSPNTDTQYF. The CDR3, as DNA: TGTGCCACCAGCAGAGGGAGCCCGAATACAGATACGCAGTATTTT.